The rows below give T cell receptor beta chains drawn from one sample of a study of blood T cell repertoires in COVID-19. The method was immunoSEQ multiplex PCR; TCRdb's version includes in-frame clones alone and lacks a portion of them. In the table there are over 100,000 clones, around 84% of which are singletons. The sequencing input was peripheral blood. Receptors originate from a man aged 40-50 years with acute or convalescent COVID-19. The CDR3 runs from the conserved cysteine through the conserved F or W. The D gene is left open where the match is weak. Not all rows give a size; the values are once, few, many and, for expanded clones, a class.

size	D	V	J	DNA	CDR3
.	TRBD2	TRBV6-4	TRBJ2-2	TGTGCCAGCAGTGAGATAGCGGGGGTCACCGGGGAGCTGTTTTTT	CASSEIAGVTGELFF
.	.	TRBV3-1/TRBV3-2	TRBJ2-7	TGTGCCAGCAGCCAAGATCTACTTATTATCTACGAGCAGTACTTC	CASSQDLLIIYEQYF
.	.	TRBV19	TRBJ1-5	TGTGCCAGTAAGGAGCAGGGCCAGCCCCAGCATTTT	CASKEQGQPQHF
.	.	TRBV21-1	TRBJ2-2	TGTGCCAGCAGGGACAGGGGGTGGGCCGGGGAGCTGTTTTTT	CASRDRGWAGELFF
.	TRBD2	TRBV13	TRBJ2-5	TGTGCCAGCAGCCCGGGACTAGCGGGGCAAGAGACCCAGTACTTC	CASSPGLAGQETQYF
.	TRBD1	TRBV7-6	TRBJ2-3	TGTGCCAGCAGCTTAGGGCAGGTACAGGGGGATACGCAGTATTTT	CASSLGQVQGDTQYF
.	.	TRBV6-5	TRBJ1-5	TGTGCCAGCTGCCCACGGCGGTTTAGCAATCAGCCCCAGCATTTT	CASCPRRFSNQPQHF
few	TRBD2	TRBV5-4	TRBJ2-1	TGTGCCAGCAGCGGGACTAACGAATACAATGAGCAGTTCTTC	CASSGTNEYNEQFF
.	TRBD1	TRBV4-3	TRBJ1-3	TGCGCCAGCAGCCGAGACCTCACAGGGGACAGGGGGCTCTTCTCTGGAAACACCATATATTTT	CASSRDLTGDRGLFSGNTIYF
once	TRBD2	TRBV7-2	TRBJ2-7	TGTGCCAGCAGCTTAGATTCTAGCGGGGGCTACGAGCAGTACTTC	CASSLDSSGGYEQYF
.	.	TRBV4-2	TRBJ2-7	TGTGCCAGCAGCCCCCTCCTCTCGGGGATCCTCTACGAGCAGTACTTC	CASSPLLSGILYEQYF
few	TRBD1	TRBV19	TRBJ2-3	TGTGCCAGTAGAGGACAGGGGGCGATTCCAGATACGCAGTATTTT	CASRGQGAIPDTQYF
once	.	TRBV7-2	TRBJ1-1	TGTGCCAGCAGCTTGAGGCGGGGCCCGAACACTGAAGCTTTCTTT	CASSLRRGPNTEAFF
few	TRBD2	TRBV7-2	TRBJ2-5	TGTGCCAGCAGCTTAGCAGCGGGGGGGCTGGAGACCCAGTACTTC	CASSLAAGGLETQYF
.	.	TRBV6-5	TRBJ2-3	TGTGCCAGCATCCGAGCTAGCACAGATACGCAGTATTTT	CASIRASTDTQYF
.	.	TRBV5-8	TRBJ2-7	TGTGCCAGCCCACCATGGGCCGGCCTCTACGAGCAGTACTTC	CASPPWAGLYEQYF
.	TRBD2	TRBV20-1	TRBJ2-5	TGCAGTGCTAGTAGGACTAGCGGGAGCTGGGAGACCCAGTACTTC	CSASRTSGSWETQYF
.	.	TRBV18	TRBJ2-1	TGTGCCAGCTCACCACAGGCAGGGGACGTTGAGCAGTTCTTC	CASSPQAGDVEQFF
.	.	TRBV30	TRBJ1-5	TGTGCCTGGAGTGTAATTGGCAGAAATCAGCCCCAGCATTTT	CAWSVIGRNQPQHF
.	TRBD1	TRBV5-5	TRBJ1-5	TGTGCCAGCAGCACGGCCCCAAACAGGGGAAGTGGGCAGCCCCAGCATTTT	CASSTAPNRGSGQPQHF
.	.	TRBV30	TRBJ2-2	TGTGCCTGGAAATCTCAGGGAAACACCGGGGAGCTGTTTTTT	CAWKSQGNTGELFF
.	TRBD1	TRBV6-6	TRBJ1-5	TGTGCCAGCAGGGCGGGACAGGAGGGCCCCGGGCCCCAGCATTTT	CASRAGQEGPGPQHF
.	.	TRBV19	TRBJ1-2	TGTGCCAGTAGGGAACAGGGACGGCCTGCTAACTATGGCTACACCTTC	CASREQGRPANYGYTF
.	TRBD2	TRBV3-1/TRBV3-2	TRBJ2-5	TGTGCCAGCATCGGGACTAGCGGACTCCAAGAGACCCAGTACTTC	CASIGTSGLQETQYF
.	.	TRBV5-5	TRBJ1-2	TGTGCCAGCAGCCCGGGTCCAACCCTCTATGGCTACACCTTC	CASSPGPTLYGYTF
.	.	TRBV19	TRBJ2-7	TGTGCCAGTAGTTCAGGCTACGAGCAGTACTTC	CASSSGYEQYF
.	TRBD2	TRBV28	TRBJ2-1	TGTGCCAGCAGCCCCGAGCTAGCGGGAGTCAATGAGCAGTTCTTC	CASSPELAGVNEQFF